The clone carrying this T cell receptor beta chain was seen once. Germline values: CDR1 SGHDT, CDR2 YYEEEE. J lost 10 bases, V lost 0 bases, and 10 bases had no gene match. The CDR3 length is 15 residues. Measured with immunoSEQ multiplex PCR; TCRdb has only the in-frame clones, and not every one. The sample records 450,000 to 500,000 clones, approximately 85% being singletons. This entry is derived from a study of blood T cell repertoires in COVID-19. Source material: peripheral blood. The rearrangement links TRBV5-6 to TRBJ2-1; 7 positions agree with TRBD1. The TCR was taken from a human donor in a cohort sampled during active COVID-19. CDR3 loop: CASSLATGQVGEQFF. DNA for the CDR3: TGTGCCAGCAGCTTGGCTACCGGACAGGTAGGCGAGCAGTTCTTC. The full variable domain, rest sourced from reference TRBV5-6 and TRBJ2-1, is DAGVTQSPTHLIKTRGQQVTLRCSPKSGHDTVSWYQQALGQGPQFIFQYYEEEERQRGNFPDRFSGHQFPNYSSELNVNALLLGDSALYLCASSLATGQVGEQFFGPGTRLTVL.